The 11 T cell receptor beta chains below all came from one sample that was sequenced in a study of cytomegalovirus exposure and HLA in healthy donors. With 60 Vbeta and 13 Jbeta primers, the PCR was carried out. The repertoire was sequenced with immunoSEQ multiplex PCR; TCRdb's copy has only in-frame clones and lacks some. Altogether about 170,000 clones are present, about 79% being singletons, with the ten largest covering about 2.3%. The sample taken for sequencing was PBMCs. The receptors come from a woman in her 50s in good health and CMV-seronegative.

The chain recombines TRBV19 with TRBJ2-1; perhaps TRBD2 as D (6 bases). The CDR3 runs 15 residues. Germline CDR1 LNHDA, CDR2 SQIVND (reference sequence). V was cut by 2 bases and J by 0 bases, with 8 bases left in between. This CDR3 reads CASSIRGSSYNEQFF. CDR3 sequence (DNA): TGTGCCAGTAGTATACGGGGGTCCTCCTACAATGAGCAGTTCTTC.

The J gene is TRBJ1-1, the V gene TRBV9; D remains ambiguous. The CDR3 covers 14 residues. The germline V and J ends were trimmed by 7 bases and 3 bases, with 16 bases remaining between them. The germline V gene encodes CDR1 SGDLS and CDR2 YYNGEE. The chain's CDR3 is CASHGGDRDTEAFF. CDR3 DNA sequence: TGTGCCAGCCATGGCGGGGATAGGGACACTGAAGCTTTCTTT.

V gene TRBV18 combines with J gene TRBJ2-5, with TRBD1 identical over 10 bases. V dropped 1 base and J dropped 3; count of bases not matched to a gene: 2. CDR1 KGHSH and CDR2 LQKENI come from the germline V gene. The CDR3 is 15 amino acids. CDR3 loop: CASSPRGTGEETQYF. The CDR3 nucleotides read TGTGCCAGCTCACCACGCGGGACAGGGGAAGAGACCCAGTACTTC.

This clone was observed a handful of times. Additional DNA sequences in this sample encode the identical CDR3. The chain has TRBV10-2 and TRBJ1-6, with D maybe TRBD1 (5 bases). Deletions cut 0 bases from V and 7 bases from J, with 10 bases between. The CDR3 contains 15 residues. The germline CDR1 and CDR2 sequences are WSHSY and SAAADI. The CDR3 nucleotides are TGCGCCAGCAGTGAGTCGGGGGGAGGGAATTCACCCCTCCACTTT. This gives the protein CASSESGGGNSPLHF.

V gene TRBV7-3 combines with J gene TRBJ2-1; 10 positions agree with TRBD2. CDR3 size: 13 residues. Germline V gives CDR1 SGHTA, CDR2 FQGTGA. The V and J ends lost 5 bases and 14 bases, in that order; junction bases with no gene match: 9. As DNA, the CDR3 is TGTGCCAGCAGCCCGACCCTAGCGGGAGTCAAGTTCTTC. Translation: CASSPTLAGVKFF.

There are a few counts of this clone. CDR3 protein: CASSVLGAEYGYTF. The DNA of the CDR3 is TGTGCCAGCAGTGTTCTTGGGGCGGAATATGGCTACACCTTC. The chain recombines TRBV6-5 with TRBJ1-2, with D tentatively TRBD1 (5 bases). This CDR3 has 14 residues. Germline assignment: CDR1 MNHEY and CDR2 SVGAGI. Trimming removed 5 bases at V and 5 bases at J, with 15 bases between.

CDR3 protein: CASSTPGRELFF. The CDR3 bases are TGTGCCAGCAGCACCCCCGGGAGGGAGCTGTTTTTT. This chain links TRBV7-3 with TRBJ2-2, with D possibly matching TRBD2 (5 bases). Trimming removed 5 bases at V and 9 bases at J, with 10 bases between. Germline V gene data show CDR1 as SGHTA and CDR2 as FQGTGA. The CDR3 sequence is 12 residues long. The full variable domain, completed using reference TRBV7-3 and TRBJ2-2, is GAGVSQTPSNKVTEKGKYVELRCDPISGHTALYWYRQSLGQGPEFLIYFQGTGAADDSGLPNDRFFAVRPEGSVSTLKIQRTERGDSAVYLCASSTPGRELFFGEGSRLTVL.

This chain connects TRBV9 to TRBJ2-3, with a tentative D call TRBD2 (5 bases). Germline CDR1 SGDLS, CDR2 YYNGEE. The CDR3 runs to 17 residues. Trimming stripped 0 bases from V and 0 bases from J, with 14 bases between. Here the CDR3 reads CASSVEYGGPSTDTQYF. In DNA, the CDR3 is TGTGCCAGCAGCGTAGAGTACGGCGGGCCTAGCACAGATACGCAGTATTTT.

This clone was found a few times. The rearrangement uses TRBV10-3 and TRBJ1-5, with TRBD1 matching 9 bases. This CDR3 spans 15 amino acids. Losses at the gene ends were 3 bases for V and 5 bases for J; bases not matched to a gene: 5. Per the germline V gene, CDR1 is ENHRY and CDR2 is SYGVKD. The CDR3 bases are TGTGCCATCAGTGATTCTGACAGGGGGTATCAGCCCCAGCATTTT. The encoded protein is CAISDSDRGYQPQHF.

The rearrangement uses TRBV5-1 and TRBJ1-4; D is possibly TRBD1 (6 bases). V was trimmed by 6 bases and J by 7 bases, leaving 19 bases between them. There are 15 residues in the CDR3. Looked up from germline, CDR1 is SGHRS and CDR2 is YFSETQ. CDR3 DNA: TGCGCCAGCACCAGCGGCGGGGGCGGGAGTGAAAAACTGTTTTTT. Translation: CASTSGGGGSEKLFF.

CDR3 nucleotides: TGTGCCAGCTGGGGAGTCAATCAGCCCCAGCATTTT. Encoded protein: CASWGVNQPQHF. J is TRBJ1-5 and V is TRBV28; no reliable D call. The CDR3 is made up of 12 amino acids. From germline, CDR1 is MDHEN and CDR2 SYDVKM. Trimming removed 8 bases at V and 3 bases at J, with 8 bases between.